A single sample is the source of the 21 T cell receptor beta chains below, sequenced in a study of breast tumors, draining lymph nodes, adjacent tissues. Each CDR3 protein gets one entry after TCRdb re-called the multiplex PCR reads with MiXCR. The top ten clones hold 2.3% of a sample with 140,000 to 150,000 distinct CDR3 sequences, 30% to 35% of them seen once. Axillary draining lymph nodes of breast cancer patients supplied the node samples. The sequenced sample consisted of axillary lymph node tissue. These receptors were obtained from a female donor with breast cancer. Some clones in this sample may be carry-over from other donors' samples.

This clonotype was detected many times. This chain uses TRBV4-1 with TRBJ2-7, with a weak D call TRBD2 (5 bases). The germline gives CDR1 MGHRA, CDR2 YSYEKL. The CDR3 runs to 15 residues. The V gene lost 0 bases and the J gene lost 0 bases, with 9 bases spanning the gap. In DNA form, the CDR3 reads TGCGCCAGCAGCCAAGATCCCGGGGACTCCTACGAGCAGTACTTC. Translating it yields CASSQDPGDSYEQYF.

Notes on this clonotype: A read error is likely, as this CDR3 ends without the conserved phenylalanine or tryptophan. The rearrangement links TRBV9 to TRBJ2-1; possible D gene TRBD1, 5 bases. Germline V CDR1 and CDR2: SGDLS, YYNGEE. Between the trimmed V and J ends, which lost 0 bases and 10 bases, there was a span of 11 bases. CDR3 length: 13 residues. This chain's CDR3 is CASSVGQGYEQFS. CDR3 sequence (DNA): TGTGCCAGCAGCGTAGGGCAGGGTTACGAGCAGTTCTCC.

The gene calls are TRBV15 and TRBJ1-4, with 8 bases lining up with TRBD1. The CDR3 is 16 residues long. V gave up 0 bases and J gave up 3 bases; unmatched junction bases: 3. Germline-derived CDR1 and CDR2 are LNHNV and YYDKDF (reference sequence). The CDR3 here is CATSRDGTGPNEKLFF. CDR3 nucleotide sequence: TGTGCCACCAGCAGAGATGGGACAGGCCCTAATGAAAAACTGTTTTTT.

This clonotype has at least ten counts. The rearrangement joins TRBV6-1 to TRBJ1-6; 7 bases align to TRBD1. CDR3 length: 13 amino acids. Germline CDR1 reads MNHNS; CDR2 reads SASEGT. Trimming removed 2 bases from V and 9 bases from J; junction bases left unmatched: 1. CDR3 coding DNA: TGTGCCAGCAGTGAACAGGGGGGTTCACCCCTCCACTTT. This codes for CASSEQGGSPLHF.

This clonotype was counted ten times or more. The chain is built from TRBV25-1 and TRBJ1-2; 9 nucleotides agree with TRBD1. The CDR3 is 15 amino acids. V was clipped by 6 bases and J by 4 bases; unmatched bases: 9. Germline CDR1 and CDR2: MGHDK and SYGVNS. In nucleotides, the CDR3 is TGTGCCAGCAGACAAACAGGGGGCCGTTCCTATGGCTACACCTTC. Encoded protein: CASRQTGGRSYGYTF.

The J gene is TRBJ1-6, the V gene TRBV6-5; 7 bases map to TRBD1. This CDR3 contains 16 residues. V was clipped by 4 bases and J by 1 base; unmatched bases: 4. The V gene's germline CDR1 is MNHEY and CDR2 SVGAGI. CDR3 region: CASSSTGRSYNSPLHF. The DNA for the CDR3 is TGTGCCAGCAGTTCGACAGGGAGGTCCTATAATTCACCCCTCCACTTT.

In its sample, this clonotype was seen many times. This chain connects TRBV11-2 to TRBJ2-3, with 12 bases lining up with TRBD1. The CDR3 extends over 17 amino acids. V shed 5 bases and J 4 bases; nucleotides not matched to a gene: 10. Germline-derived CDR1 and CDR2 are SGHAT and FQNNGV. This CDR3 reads CASSKREGTGGADTQYF. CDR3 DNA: TGTGCCAGCAGCAAAAGGGAGGGGACAGGGGGCGCAGATACGCAGTATTTT.

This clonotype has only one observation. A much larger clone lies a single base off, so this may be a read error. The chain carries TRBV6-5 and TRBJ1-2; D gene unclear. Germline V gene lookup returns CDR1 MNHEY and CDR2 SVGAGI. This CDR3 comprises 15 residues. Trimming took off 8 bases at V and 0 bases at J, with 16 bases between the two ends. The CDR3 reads CASGHGREPNYGYTF. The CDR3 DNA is TGTGCCAGCGGTCACGGGAGGGAGCCTAACTATGGCTACACCTTC.

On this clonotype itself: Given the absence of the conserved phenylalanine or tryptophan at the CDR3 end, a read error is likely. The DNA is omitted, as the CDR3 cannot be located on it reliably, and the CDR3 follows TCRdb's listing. CDR3 residues: CASREDRQVG. The chain couples TRBV2 to TRBJ1-4; the listed D gene, TRBD1, was not tested against the DNA. Both ends counted, the CDR3 spans 10 residues. Germline loops: CDR1 SNHLY, CDR2 FYNNEI.

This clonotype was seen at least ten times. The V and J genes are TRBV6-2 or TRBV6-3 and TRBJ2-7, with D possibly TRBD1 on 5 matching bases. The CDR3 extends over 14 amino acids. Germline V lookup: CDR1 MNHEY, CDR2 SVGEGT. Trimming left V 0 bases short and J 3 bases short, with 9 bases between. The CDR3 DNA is TGTGCCAGCAGTTACTCAGGTACAGGCTACGAGCAGTACGTC. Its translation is CASSYSGTGYEQYV.

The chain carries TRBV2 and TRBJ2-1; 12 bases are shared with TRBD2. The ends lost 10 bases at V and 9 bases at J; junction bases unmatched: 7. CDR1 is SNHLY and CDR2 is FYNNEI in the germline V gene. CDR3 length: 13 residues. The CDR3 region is CATSSGGAIEQFF. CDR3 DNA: TGTGCCACATCTAGCGGGGGGGCTATTGAGCAGTTCTTC.

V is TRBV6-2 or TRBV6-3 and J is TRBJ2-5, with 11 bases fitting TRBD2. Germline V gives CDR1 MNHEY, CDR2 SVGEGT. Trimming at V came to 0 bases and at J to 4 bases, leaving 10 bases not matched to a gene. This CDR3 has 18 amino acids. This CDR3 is CASSYSLAGGSIRETQYF. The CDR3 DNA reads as TGTGCCAGCAGTTACTCGCTAGCGGGGGGCTCCATTAGAGAGACCCAGTACTTC.

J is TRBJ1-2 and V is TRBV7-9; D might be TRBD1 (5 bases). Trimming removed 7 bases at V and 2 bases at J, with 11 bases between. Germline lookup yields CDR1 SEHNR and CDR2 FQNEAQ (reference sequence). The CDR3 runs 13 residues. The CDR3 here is CASNGGGNYGYTF. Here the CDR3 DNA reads TGTGCCAGCAACGGGGGGGGGAACTATGGCTACACCTTC.

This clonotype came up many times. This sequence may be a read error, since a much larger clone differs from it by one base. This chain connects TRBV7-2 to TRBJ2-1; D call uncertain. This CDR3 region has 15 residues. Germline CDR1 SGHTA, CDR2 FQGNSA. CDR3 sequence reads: CASSLGQWAYNEQLF. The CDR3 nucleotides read TGTGCCAGCAGCTTAGGGCAGTGGGCGTACAATGAGCAGCTCTTC.

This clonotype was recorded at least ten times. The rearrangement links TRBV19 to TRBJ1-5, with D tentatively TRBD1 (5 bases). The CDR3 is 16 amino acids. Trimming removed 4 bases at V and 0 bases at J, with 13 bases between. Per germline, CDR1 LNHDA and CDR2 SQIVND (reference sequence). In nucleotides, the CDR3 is TGTGCCAGTAGTACAAGTAGGGACTATAGCAATCAGCCCCAGCATTTT. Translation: CASSTSRDYSNQPQHF.

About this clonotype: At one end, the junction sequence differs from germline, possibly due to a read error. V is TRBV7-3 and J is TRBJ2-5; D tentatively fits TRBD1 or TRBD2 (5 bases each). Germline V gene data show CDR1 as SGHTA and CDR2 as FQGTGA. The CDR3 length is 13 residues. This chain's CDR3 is CASTGVDKETQYF. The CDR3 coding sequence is TGTGCCAGCACCGGGGTGGACAAGGAGACTCAGTACTTC.

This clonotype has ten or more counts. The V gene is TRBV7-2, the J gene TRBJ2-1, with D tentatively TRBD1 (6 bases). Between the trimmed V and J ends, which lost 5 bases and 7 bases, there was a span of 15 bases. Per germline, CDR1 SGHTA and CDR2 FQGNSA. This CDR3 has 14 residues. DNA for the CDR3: TGTGCCAGCAGCGAACAGCAGGGGCGTAATGAGCAGTTCTTC. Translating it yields CASSEQQGRNEQFF.

CDR3 coding DNA: TGTGCCAGCTCACCCGAGAAACACTCCAATCAGCCCCAGCATTTT. Amino acid sequence: CASSPEKHSNQPQHF. The chain links TRBV18 to TRBJ1-5; no definite D call. Trimming removed 3 bases from V and 3 bases from J, with 12 bases in between. Germline CDR1 reads KGHSH; CDR2 reads LQKENI. The CDR3 extends over 15 amino acids.

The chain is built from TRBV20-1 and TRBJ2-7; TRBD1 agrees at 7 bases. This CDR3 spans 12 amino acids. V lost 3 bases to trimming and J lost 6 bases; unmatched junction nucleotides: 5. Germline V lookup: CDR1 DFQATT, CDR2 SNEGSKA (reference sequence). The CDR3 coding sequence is TGCAGTGCTAGGGACAGGTCGACCGAGCAGTACGTC. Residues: CSARDRSTEQYV.

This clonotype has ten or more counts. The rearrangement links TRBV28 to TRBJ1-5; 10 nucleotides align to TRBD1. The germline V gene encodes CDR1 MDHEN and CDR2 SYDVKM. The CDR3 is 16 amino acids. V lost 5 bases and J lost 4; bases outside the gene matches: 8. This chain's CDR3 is CASSLRWTGGNQPQHF. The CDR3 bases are TGTGCCAGCAGTCTTAGATGGACAGGGGGGAATCAGCCCCAGCATTTT.

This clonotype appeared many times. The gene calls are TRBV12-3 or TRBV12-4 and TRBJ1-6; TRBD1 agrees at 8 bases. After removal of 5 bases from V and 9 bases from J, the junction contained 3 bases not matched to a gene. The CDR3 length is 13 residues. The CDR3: CASSPQGASPLHF. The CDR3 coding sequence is TGTGCCAGCAGTCCCCAGGGGGCTTCACCCCTCCACTTT.